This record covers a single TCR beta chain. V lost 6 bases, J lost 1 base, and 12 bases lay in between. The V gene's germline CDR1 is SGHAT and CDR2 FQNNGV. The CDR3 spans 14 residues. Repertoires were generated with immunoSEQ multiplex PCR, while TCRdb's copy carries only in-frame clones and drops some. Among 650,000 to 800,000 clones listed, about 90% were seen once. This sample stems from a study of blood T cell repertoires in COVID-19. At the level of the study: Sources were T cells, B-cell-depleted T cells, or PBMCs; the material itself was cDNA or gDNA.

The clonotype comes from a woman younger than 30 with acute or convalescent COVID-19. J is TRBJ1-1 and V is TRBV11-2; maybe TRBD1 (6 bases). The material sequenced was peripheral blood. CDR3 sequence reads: CASSYRQENTEAFF. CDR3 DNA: TGTGCCAGCAGTTACCGACAGGAGAACACTGAAGCTTTCTTT. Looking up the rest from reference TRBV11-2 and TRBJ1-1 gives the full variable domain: EAGVAQSPRYKIIEKRQSVAFWCNPISGHATLYWYQQILGQGPKLLIQFQNNGVVDDSQLPKDRFSAERLKGVDSTLKIQPAKLEDSAVYLCASSYRQENTEAFFGQGTRLTVV.